This TCR beta chain is from a study of identical twins listed by TCRdb under 2016. A note on the overall study: To test whether fetal clonotypes persist, the study used deep sequencing on TCR alpha and beta repertoires from monozygotic twins, unrelated adults of various ages, and cord blood. To rule out contamination, replicate twin experiments were performed at different times with different library preparation protocols.

Library generation was performed with 5' RACE. The sequencer was an Illumina HiSeq 2000. A universal primer binding site was added through template switching, and the final cDNA carried a unique molecular identifier so that TCR cDNA molecules could be counted accurately. Specific primers in the conserved constant-segment region were used to synthesize first-strand cDNA for the TCR alpha and beta chains. To control for contamination, each cDNA library was double barcoded with a SMART-Mk sample barcode plus Illumina barcodes. TruSeq adapter sequences along with Illumina sample barcodes were introduced in two successive PCR steps. The Illumina HiSeq platform was used with custom primers to sequence TCR alpha and beta cDNA libraries. The paper's data handling went like this. Raw reads were processed with MiGEC to extract unique molecular identifiers, and MiXCR was used to determine CDR3 positions. Recombination models were inferred per individual with the repgenHMM and IGoR tools using an EM algorithm. Shared clonotype analysis was performed with the tcR package in R, normalizing sharing by the product of cloneset sizes. To study raw recombination without the effects of thymic and clonal selection, out-of-frame nonproductive sequences were analyzed. Clones were called with MiXCR by TCRdb after fastp trimmed the public reads at Q25, and only in-frame beta chains were retained. When rows share a CDR3 protein, they turn into one entry using the most common DNA and genes. It is TCRdb's table, rather than the study itself, that gives the V and J calls and clone size. In this sample the table shows hundreds of thousands of distinct CDR3 sequences, 20% to 25% of which occur a single time. Of the sample, 2.9% falls within the top ten clones.

On this clonotype: Its recognized antigen is unknown. Relative to the germline gene, one junction end is altered; a read error may explain this.

The CDR3 runs 18 amino acids, cysteine and phenylalanine included. The read is trimmed to its CDR3 DNA, 54 bases read in frame from base 1. CDR1 and CDR2 were assigned from the germline V gene as SGHTA and FQGNSA. Results and caveats for the whole study, not just this receptor: Fewer insertions were carried by abundant cord blood beta clonotypes, a similar but weaker trend appeared in young adult naive repertoires, and no such trend appeared in memory repertoires. Invariant T cells such as MAIT and iNKT could partly confound zero-insertion analyses, though diverse VJ usage argued against this for most clonotypes. Excess twin sharing in beta out-of-frame sequences was weaker because fewer shared sequences lowered the signal-to-noise ratio. Out-of-frame TCR alpha sequences shared between twins showed an excess of low generation-probability sequences compared with coincidental sharing between unrelated individuals. Because the same donors could not be followed over many years, the conclusions relied on cross-sectional statistical analysis. Out-of-frame TCR alpha sharing in monozygotic twins was systematically underestimated by recombination models, whereas sharing between unrelated individuals was in agreement with the recombination models.

Every donor in the study was a healthy Caucasian. Three pairs of female monozygotic twins, all aged 18 to 29 years, were included in the twin cohort. Positive isolation kits from Invitrogen were used to isolate CD4+ and CD8+ T cell populations. The same sample was also studied in work on T cells expressing NK-cell markers. As the second paper documents: About 8 donors provided sorted CD3+CD56+NKG2C+, CD3+CD56+NKG2C- and CD3+CD56-NKG2C+ T-cell subsets, whose TCR beta-chain repertoires were profiled. Seven of the eight sequenced donors were HCMV-seropositive and one was HCMV-seronegative. To restrict sorting to alphabetaTCR-expressing T cells, an anti-gammadeltaTCR antibody was added in several experiments. For more than 5 donors, the dominant CD3+CD56+NKG2C+ clonotypes were among the top 10 CD8+ clonotypes and accounted for about 1.0-7.5% of CD8+ T cells. Those dominant clonotypes were again the most abundant among CD3+CD56-NKG2C+ cells in four donors, at about 28.3-60.1%. Whether the expanded NKG2C-expressing T cell clones were specific for HCMV antigens remained unclear. The eight sequenced donors were randomly selected healthy volunteers, three men and five women. HCMV-specific IgG was detected in serum with a commercial ELISA kit to determine HCMV serostatus. MIGEC was used to demultiplex reads and group reads by UMI, and MiTCR was used to assemble and quantify clonotypes. To exclude erroneous sequences, only TCR cDNA sequences supported by at least two reads were retained. The tcR package was used for downstream repertoire analysis, with clonotypes matched between fractions based on CDR3 nucleotide sequence plus V segment. Antigen specificity was annotated against VDJdb with VDJmatch, allowing one amino acid substitution in CDR3.

The sequence was obtained from a woman aged 18-29 years in good health. The chain employs TRBV7-2 and TRBJ2-5, with 15 junctional bases fitting TRBD2. What was sequenced was CD4+ T cells sorted from blood. The DNA sequence is given as TGTGCCAGCAGCTTAGCGGGACTAGCGGGAGGCTCCCAAGAGACCCAGAACTTC. Its translation reads: CASSLAGLAGGSQETQNF.